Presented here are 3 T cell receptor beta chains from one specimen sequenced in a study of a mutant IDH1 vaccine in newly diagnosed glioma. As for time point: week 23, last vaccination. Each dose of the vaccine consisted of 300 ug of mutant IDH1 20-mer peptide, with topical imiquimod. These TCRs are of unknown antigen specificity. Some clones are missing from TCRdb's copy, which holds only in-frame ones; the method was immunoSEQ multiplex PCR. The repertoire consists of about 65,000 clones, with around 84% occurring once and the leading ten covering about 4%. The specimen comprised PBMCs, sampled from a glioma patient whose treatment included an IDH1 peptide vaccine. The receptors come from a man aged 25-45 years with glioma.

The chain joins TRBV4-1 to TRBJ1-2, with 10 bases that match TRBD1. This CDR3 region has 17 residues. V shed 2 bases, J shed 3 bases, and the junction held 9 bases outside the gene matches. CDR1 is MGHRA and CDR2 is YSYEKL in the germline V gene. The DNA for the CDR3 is TGCGCCAGCAGCCAAATGTGTAGGGACAGGGGCGACTATGGCTACACCTTC. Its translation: CASSQMCRDRGDYGYTF.

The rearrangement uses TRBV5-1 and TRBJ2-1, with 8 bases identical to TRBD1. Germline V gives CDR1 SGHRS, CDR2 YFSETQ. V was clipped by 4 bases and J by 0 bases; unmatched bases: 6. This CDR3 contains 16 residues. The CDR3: CASSHLDRGSYNEQFF. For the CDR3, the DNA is TGCGCCAGCAGCCATCTCGACAGGGGCTCCTACAATGAGCAGTTCTTC.

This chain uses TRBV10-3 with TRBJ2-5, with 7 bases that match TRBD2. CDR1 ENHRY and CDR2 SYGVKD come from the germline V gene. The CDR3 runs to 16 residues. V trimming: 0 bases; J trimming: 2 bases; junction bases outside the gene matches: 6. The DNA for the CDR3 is TGTGCCATCAGTGAGTCAAAGCGGGGTAAACAAGAGACCCAGTACTTC. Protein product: CAISESKRGKQETQYF.